A selection of T cell receptor beta chains follows, all from one sample in a study of blood T cell repertoires in COVID-19. The data were produced by immunoSEQ multiplex PCR, yet TCRdb's version contains in-frame clones alone and is incomplete. The table shows 180,000 or so clones, with 70% to 90% occurring only once. The sequenced sample was peripheral blood. All receptors derive from a young man with acute or convalescent COVID-19. Each CDR3 is given with its conserved first and last residue.

cdr3_length: 15
v_call: TRBV5-1
j_call: TRBJ1-1
cdr3_aa: CASSFQGQSNTEAFF

cdr3_length: 15
v_call: TRBV6-7
j_call: TRBJ2-7
cdr3_aa: CASSYSIRLAGEQYF

cdr3_length: 18
v_call: TRBV7-6
j_call: TRBJ2-2
cdr3_aa: CASSPRTSGGDFPGELFF

cdr3_length: 15
v_call: TRBV2
j_call: TRBJ1-5
cdr3_aa: CASSPWTGGSQPQHF

cdr3_length: 12
v_call: TRBV6-5
j_call: TRBJ1-5
cdr3_aa: CASSTGNQPQHF

cdr3_length: 16
v_call: TRBV5-1
j_call: TRBJ2-2
cdr3_aa: CASSLQASSNTGELFF

cdr3_length: 17
v_call: TRBV1
j_call: TRBJ1-5
cdr3_aa: CTSSQDSGDRVTQPQHF

cdr3_length: 15
v_call: TRBV5-4
j_call: TRBJ1-2
cdr3_aa: CASSSDQGKAYGYTF

cdr3_length: 14
v_call: TRBV3-1/TRBV3-2
j_call: TRBJ2-5
cdr3_aa: CASSQVGGRGTQYF

cdr3_length: 15
v_call: TRBV10-1
j_call: TRBJ2-1
cdr3_aa: CASSKEGGGYNEQFF

cdr3_length: 14
v_call: TRBV28
j_call: TRBJ1-4
cdr3_aa: CASAIAATVEKLFF

cdr3_length: 14
v_call: TRBV19
j_call: TRBJ1-6
cdr3_aa: CASSIGGGGSPLHF